The present T cell receptor beta chain was sequenced within a study of OX40 agonist ivuxolimab in advanced cancers. Background on the study: Recorded diagnoses for dose-escalation patients were hepatocellular carcinoma, melanoma, renal cell or head and neck cancer. Study conclusions and caveats: At 0.1 to 3.0 mg/kg and by week 6, clonal expansion occurred in CD4+ and CD8+ blood T cells.

Clones were read by immunoSEQ multiplex PCR, and TCRdb kept only the in-frame ones, dropping some. This table has roughly 70,000 clones, approximately 85% appearing once. This CDR3 has 12 residues. Germline V CDR1 and CDR2: LGHNA, YSLEER. Trimming shortened V by 4 bases and J by 8 bases, and 9 bases separated the two germline ends. Concerning this clone itself: The antigen is unknown.

Prior autoimmune disease or systemic immunosuppression barred patients. The sample was CD4+ or CD8+ T cells sorted from blood, taken in a trial of the OX40 agonist ivuxolimab. This chain joins TRBV4-3 and TRBJ1-3; no firm D call. This receptor was identified in an adult with an advanced solid tumor such as melanoma, head and neck, liver or kidney cancer. CDR3 protein: CASSPTGDTIYF. CDR3 sequence (DNA): TGCGCCAGCAGCCCCACTGGGGACACCATATATTTT.